This T cell receptor beta chain was identified in a study of memory CD4+ T cells and cytomegalovirus serostatus. Single viable CD3+CD4+CD8-CD45RO+ cells were sorted as the memory CD4+ T cells. Study observations and caveats: Each of 55 to 80 CMV-associated TCRbeta sequences occurred in one to five individuals. CMV serostatus prediction reached median AUC about 0.96, or 0.93 with US-trained model.

TCRdb's table, derived via immunoSEQ multiplex PCR, lists solely in-frame clones and lacks some. The sample gives 30,000 to 40,000 clones, approximately 78% of which show up once; around 0.77% is in the top ten. The V gene lost 3 bases and the J gene lost 8 bases, with 8 bases spanning the gap. This CDR3 contains 12 residues. The V gene's germline CDR1 is LNHDA and CDR2 SQIVND (reference sequence). Comments on this clone: Its specificity is not known.

This clonotype was obtained from an adult in good health and CMV-seronegative. Sequencing was performed on memory CD4+ T cells from blood. V and J are TRBV19 and TRBJ2-1, with D tentatively TRBD2 (5 bases). In DNA, the CDR3 is TGTGCCAGTAGTATCGTGAGGGATGAGCAGTTCTTC. It codes for CASSIVRDEQFF.